A selection of T cell receptor beta chains follows, all from one sample in a study of control samples from healthy donors and cancer patients. Repertoires were generated with immunoSEQ multiplex PCR, while TCRdb's copy carries only in-frame clones and drops some. Its clone listing holds approximately 190,000 clones. Sequenced input: blood. Receptor source: a woman in her 30s in good health. Each CDR3 is given with its conserved first and last residue. A D gene is named only where the DNA matches it firmly.

v_call: TRBV6-1; j_call: TRBJ1-5; d_call: -; cdr3_nt: TGTGCCAGCAGAGAAGTGAATCAGCCCCAGCATTTT; cdr3_aa: CASREVNQPQHF
v_call: TRBV10-2; j_call: TRBJ1-6; d_call: TRBD1; cdr3_nt: TGCGCCAGCAGACAGGGGAGCTCCTATAATTCACCCCTCCACTTT; cdr3_aa: CASRQGSSYNSPLHF
v_call: TRBV10-3; j_call: TRBJ1-5; d_call: -; cdr3_nt: TGTGCCATCAGTGAGGGTGCGAGTGGTCAGCCCCAGCATTTT; cdr3_aa: CAISEGASGQPQHF
v_call: TRBV9; j_call: TRBJ1-1; d_call: TRBD1; cdr3_nt: TGTGCCAGCAGCGTGGCAGGGGGTCGCACTGAAGCTTTCTTT; cdr3_aa: CASSVAGGRTEAFF
v_call: TRBV9; j_call: TRBJ1-2; d_call: -; cdr3_nt: TGTGCCAGCAGCGGAAGGGACATTGGCTACACCTTC; cdr3_aa: CASSGRDIGYTF
v_call: TRBV12-3/TRBV12-4; j_call: TRBJ1-1; d_call: -; cdr3_nt: TGTGCCAGCAGTTTAACCGGGGGCTTAGCTTTCTTT; cdr3_aa: CASSLTGGLAFF
v_call: TRBV28; j_call: TRBJ1-2; d_call: -; cdr3_nt: TGTGCCAGCAGTTTGGGTGGAGGTAACTATGGCTACACCTTC; cdr3_aa: CASSLGGGNYGYTF
v_call: TRBV6-5; j_call: TRBJ2-7; d_call: -; cdr3_nt: TGTGCCAGCAGTTACTTGGTAGTTTTCTACGAGCAGTACTTC; cdr3_aa: CASSYLVVFYEQYF
v_call: TRBV6-1; j_call: TRBJ1-2; d_call: -; cdr3_nt: TGTGCCAGCAGTGAACGGGCCCCGGGGCTCTGGCTCAACTATGGCTACACCTTC; cdr3_aa: CASSERAPGLWLNYGYTF
v_call: TRBV15; j_call: TRBJ2-5; d_call: -; cdr3_nt: TGTGCCACCAGCAGAGAGAGGGGAGAGACCCAGTACTTC; cdr3_aa: CATSRERGETQYF
v_call: TRBV30; j_call: TRBJ1-2; d_call: TRBD1; cdr3_nt: TGTGCCGGACAGGGGAGCGATGGCTACACCTTC; cdr3_aa: CAGQGSDGYTF
v_call: TRBV7-2; j_call: TRBJ1-5; d_call: -; cdr3_nt: TGTGCCAGCAGCTTACAGGGAAGCAATCAGCCCCAGCATTTT; cdr3_aa: CASSLQGSNQPQHF
v_call: TRBV12-3/TRBV12-4; j_call: TRBJ1-1; d_call: -; cdr3_nt: TGTGCCAGCAGTTTGTCGTGGGCTTTCTTT; cdr3_aa: CASSLSWAFF
v_call: TRBV28; j_call: TRBJ2-4; d_call: -; cdr3_nt: TGTGCCAGCAGTTTGGATGAAAACATTCAGTACTTC; cdr3_aa: CASSLDENIQYF
v_call: TRBV4-1; j_call: TRBJ1-3; d_call: -; cdr3_nt: TGCGCCAGCAGCCAAGACCCAGGGGATTCAGGAAACACCATATATTTT; cdr3_aa: CASSQDPGDSGNTIYF